This T cell receptor (beta chain) was recovered during a study of T cells expressing NK-cell markers. About the study: The eight sequenced donors comprised seven who were HCMV-seropositive and one who was seronegative. Study findings and constraints: Topping the CD3+CD56-NKG2C+ fraction as well were these clonotypes, in a handful of donors.

The CDR3 is 14 residues long. Germline V gene lookup returns CDR1 LGHDT and CDR2 YNNKEL (reference sequence). Scientists made TCR beta cDNA using 5'RACE template switching with UMIs. TCRdb re-called the 5' RACE reads and shows each CDR3 protein once, DNA omitted. The repertoire table contains 200,000 to 300,000 distinct CDR3 sequences. Comment on this clonotype: What it recognizes is unknown.

This TCR derives from a man between 18 and 29 years old in good health. Material for sequencing was blood T cells: a sorted CD56 or NKG2C T cell subset, CD4+ or CD8+ T cells, or bulk PBMC T cells (not recorded which). V and J are TRBV3-1 and TRBJ1-1; the D gene TCRdb calls, TRBD1, cannot be checked with no DNA. CDR3: CASSQAGQGTEAFF.